Below are 10 T cell receptor beta chains sequenced from a single sample in a study of blood T cell repertoires in COVID-19. TCRdb keeps only in-frame clones here, not all; method: immunoSEQ multiplex PCR. The repertoire has approximately 160,000 clones, around 80% of them found once; the top ten carry 15% to 20%. Sequencing was done on a sample of peripheral blood. These receptors originate from a woman of 80 years or more with acute or convalescent COVID-19.

For this clone: The same CDR3 also results from other DNA sequences found in this sample. This chain uses TRBV5-4 with TRBJ2-7; D remains ambiguous. The germline V and J ends were trimmed by 0 bases and 6 bases, with 7 bases remaining between them. The CDR3 is made up of 12 amino acids. Germline assignment: CDR1 SGHNT and CDR2 YYREEE (reference sequence). In DNA, the CDR3 is TGTGCCAGCAGCTTGGCTGGCGGCGAGCAGTACTTC. Translated: CASSLAGGEQYF.

In its sample, this clone was seen once. The chain has TRBV19 and TRBJ1-4; no firm D call. The CDR3 length is 13 residues. The V gene's germline CDR1 is LNHDA and CDR2 SQIVND (reference sequence). Trimming shortened V by 9 bases and J by 5 bases, and 13 bases separated the two germline ends. CDR3 nucleotide sequence: TGTGCCAGCACCCGGGGTTTCAATGAAAAACTGTTTTTT. This sequence encodes CASTRGFNEKLFF.

The chain employs TRBV7-9 and TRBJ2-3; D might be TRBD1 (6 bases). This CDR3 region has 12 residues. Germline lookup yields CDR1 SEHNR and CDR2 FQNEAQ (reference sequence). The V end lost 4 bases, the J end lost 5 bases, and 7 bases lay between the germline ends. For the CDR3, the DNA is TGTGCCAGCAGCTCCAGGGGAGATACGCAGTATTTT. Translating it yields CASSSRGDTQYF. Drawing the rest from reference TRBV7-9 and TRBJ2-3, the complete variable domain is DTGVSQNPRHKITKRGQNVTFRCDPISEHNRLYWYRQTLGQGPEFLTYFQNEAQLEKSRLLSDRFSAERPKGSFSTLEIQRTEQGDSAMYLCASSSRGDTQYFGPGTRLTVL.

V and J are TRBV6-4 and TRBJ1-6; D is undetermined. The V gene lost 0 bases and the J gene lost 5 bases, with 5 bases spanning the gap. Per the germline V gene, CDR1 is MRHNA and CDR2 is SNTAGT. The CDR3 covers 14 residues. The chain's CDR3 is CASSDSEDNSPLHF. The CDR3 DNA sequence: TGTGCCAGCAGTGACTCGGAGGATAATTCACCCCTCCACTTT.

J is TRBJ1-1 and V is TRBV27; D may be TRBD1 (6 bases). V was shortened by 3 bases and J by 1 base, with 12 bases between the two germline ends. The CDR3 is 15 amino acids. Germline loops: CDR1 MNHEY, CDR2 SMNVEV (reference sequence). The CDR3, as DNA: TGTGCCAGCAGTTTTCGTGGACAGAGGAACACTGAAGCTTTCTTT. It yields the protein CASSFRGQRNTEAFF.

Only a few counts were recorded for this clone. V and J are TRBV18 and TRBJ2-2; D is ambiguous. Trimming pared 3 bases from V and 9 bases from J, leaving 8 bases between. Germline CDR1 KGHSH, CDR2 LQKENI. The CDR3 runs 12 residues. CDR3 protein: CASSPAAWELFF. The CDR3 DNA reads TGTGCCAGCTCACCGGCTGCTTGGGAGCTGTTTTTT.

The chain is built from TRBV19 and TRBJ1-1; the D is unclear. Germline CDR1 LNHDA, CDR2 SQIVND (reference sequence). This CDR3 is 14 amino acids long. Trimming cost V 5 bases and J 1 base, with 11 bases left between them. CDR3 sequence reads: CASSHHSQNTEAFF. Written as DNA, the CDR3 is TGTGCCAGTAGTCATCACAGCCAGAACACTGAAGCTTTCTTT.

V gene TRBV3-1 (or the pseudogene TRBV3-2) combines with J gene TRBJ1-5; D gene ambiguous. Trimming cost V 6 bases and J 7 bases, with 7 bases left between them. Germline CDR1 and CDR2: LGHDT and YNNKEL (reference sequence). CDR3 length: 11 residues. CDR3 amino acids: CASSPGQPQHF. DNA for the CDR3: TGTGCCAGCAGTCCGGGGCAGCCCCAGCATTTT.

The chain couples TRBV9 to TRBJ2-5; tentative D call: TRBD2 (5 bases). Germline V CDR1 and CDR2: SGDLS, YYNGEE. Trimming pared 2 bases from V and 4 bases from J, leaving 9 bases between. The CDR3 consists of 13 residues. This chain's CDR3 is CASSVSAVETQYF. CDR3 in DNA: TGTGCCAGCAGCGTTAGCGCGGTAGAGACCCAGTACTTC.

The rearrangement joins TRBV12-3 or TRBV12-4 to TRBJ1-2; perhaps TRBD1 as D (5 bases). CDR3 length: 13 amino acids. The V gene lost 2 bases and the J gene lost 6 bases, with 10 bases spanning the gap. The CDR3 DNA is TGTGCCAGCAGTTTATTCGGGACTCATGGCTACACCTTC. Encoded protein: CASSLFGTHGYTF.